Sequencing of this T cell receptor (beta chain) was carried out in a study of CD8 T cells in ankylosing spondylitis. Broader study findings: Clones linked to the disease showed a CD8+ phenotype. They occurred at relatively low frequencies in peripheral blood. Matched synovial fluid from ankylosing spondylitis patients was reported to be enriched for disease-linked clones. The study identified a TCR beta motif of several highly homologous variants that appeared characteristic of ankylosing spondylitis blood.

The authors made TCR beta libraries by quantitative 5'-RACE with molecular barcodes. TCRdb re-derived calls from the 5' RACE reads in MiXCR, one entry per CDR3 protein. This repertoire shows about 130,000 distinct CDR3 sequences, roughly an eighth found once; its top ten account for around 4.1%. Concerning this clonotype itself: The antigen remains undetermined.

The germline CDR1 and CDR2 sequences are SGHVS and FNYEAQ. The CDR3 length is 15 residues. Trimming removed 0 bases from V and 3 bases from J, with 11 bases in between. The sequencing input was blood, either unsorted or a sorted T cell fraction (not recorded which). The sequence derives from a female donor with ankylosing spondylitis or in good health (not recorded which). J is TRBJ1-2 and V is TRBV7-6; the D gene is possibly TRBD1 (6 bases). DNA for the CDR3: TGTGCCAGCAGCTTAGCGCTTGGGGGCGACTATGGCTACACCTTC. Translation gives CASSLALGGDYGYTF.